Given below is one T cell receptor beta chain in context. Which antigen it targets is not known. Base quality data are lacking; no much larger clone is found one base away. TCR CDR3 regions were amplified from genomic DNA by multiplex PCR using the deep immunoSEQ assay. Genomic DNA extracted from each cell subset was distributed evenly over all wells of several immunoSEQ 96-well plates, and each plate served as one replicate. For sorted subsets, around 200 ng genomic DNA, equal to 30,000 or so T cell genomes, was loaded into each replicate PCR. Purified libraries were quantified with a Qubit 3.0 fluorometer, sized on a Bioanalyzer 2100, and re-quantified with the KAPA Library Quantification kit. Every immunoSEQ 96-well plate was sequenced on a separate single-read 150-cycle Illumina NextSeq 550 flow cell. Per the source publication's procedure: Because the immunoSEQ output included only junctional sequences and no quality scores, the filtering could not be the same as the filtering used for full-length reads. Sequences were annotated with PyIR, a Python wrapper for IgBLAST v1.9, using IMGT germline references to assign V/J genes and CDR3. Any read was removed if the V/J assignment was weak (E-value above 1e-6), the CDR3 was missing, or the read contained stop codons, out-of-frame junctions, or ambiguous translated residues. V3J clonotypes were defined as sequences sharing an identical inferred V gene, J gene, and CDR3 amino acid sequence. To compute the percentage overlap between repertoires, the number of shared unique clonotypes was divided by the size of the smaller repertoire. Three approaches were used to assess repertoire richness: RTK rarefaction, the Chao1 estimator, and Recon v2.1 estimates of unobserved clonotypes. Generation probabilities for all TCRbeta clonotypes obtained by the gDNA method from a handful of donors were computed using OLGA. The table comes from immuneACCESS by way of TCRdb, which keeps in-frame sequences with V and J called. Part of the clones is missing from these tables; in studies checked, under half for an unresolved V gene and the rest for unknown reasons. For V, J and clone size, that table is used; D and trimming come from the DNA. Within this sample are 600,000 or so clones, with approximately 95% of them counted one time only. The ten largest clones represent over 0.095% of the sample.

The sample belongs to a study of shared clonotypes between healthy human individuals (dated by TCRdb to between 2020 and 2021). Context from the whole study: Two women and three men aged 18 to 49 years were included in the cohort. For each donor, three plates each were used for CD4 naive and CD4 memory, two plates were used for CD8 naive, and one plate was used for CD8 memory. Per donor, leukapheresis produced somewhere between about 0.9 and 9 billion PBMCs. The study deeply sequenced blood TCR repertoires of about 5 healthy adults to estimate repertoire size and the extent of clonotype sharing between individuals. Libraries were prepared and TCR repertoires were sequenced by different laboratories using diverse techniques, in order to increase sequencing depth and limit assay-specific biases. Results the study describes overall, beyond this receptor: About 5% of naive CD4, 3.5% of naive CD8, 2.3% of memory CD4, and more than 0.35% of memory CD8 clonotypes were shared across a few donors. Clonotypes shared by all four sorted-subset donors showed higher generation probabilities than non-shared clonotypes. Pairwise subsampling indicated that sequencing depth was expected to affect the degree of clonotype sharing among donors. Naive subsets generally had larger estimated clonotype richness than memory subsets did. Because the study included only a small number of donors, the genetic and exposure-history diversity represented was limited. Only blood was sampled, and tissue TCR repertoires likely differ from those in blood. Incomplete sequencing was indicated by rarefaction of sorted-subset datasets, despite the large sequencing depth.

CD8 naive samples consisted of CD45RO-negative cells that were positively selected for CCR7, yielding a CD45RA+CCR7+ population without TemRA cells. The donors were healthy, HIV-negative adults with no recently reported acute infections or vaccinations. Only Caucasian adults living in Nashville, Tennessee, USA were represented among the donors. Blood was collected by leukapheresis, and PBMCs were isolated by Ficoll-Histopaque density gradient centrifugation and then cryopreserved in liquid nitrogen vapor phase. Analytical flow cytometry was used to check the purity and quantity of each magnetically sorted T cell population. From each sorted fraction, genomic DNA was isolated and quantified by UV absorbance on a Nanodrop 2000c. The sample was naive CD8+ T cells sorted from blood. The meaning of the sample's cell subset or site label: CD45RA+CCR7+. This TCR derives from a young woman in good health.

The bases read TGTGCCGGAGAGGGGCCACTCGCCTACGAGCAGTACTTC. Its protein is CAGEGPLAYEQYF. The chain is assembled from TRBV30 and TRBJ2-7; the D gene cannot be resolved beyond TRBD1 or TRBD2, each matching 5 bases. CDR1 and CDR2, per the germline V gene (reference sequence), are GTSNPN and SVGIG. The CDR3 contains 13 residues, cysteine and phenylalanine counted. Only the CDR3 portion is preserved as DNA: 39 bases, with reading frame beginning at the first base. V and J lose 8 bases and 2 bases, and a span of 16 bases separates them.